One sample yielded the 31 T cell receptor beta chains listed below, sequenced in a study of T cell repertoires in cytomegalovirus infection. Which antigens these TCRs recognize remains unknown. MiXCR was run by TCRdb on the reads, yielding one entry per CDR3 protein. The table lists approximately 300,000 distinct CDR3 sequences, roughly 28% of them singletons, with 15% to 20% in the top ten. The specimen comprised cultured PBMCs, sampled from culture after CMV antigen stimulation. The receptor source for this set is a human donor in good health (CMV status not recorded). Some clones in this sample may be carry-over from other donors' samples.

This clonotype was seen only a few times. CDR3 loop: CASSPRGGQGTDTQYF. CDR3 bases: TGTGCCAGCAGCCCCCGGGGGGGACAGGGCACAGATACGCAGTATTTT. V is TRBV6-1 and J is TRBJ2-3; D is tentatively TRBD1 or TRBD2 (8 bases each). The CDR3 is made up of 16 amino acids. V was pared by 6 bases and J by 1 base, with 17 bases between. Germline loops: CDR1 MNHNS, CDR2 SASEGT.

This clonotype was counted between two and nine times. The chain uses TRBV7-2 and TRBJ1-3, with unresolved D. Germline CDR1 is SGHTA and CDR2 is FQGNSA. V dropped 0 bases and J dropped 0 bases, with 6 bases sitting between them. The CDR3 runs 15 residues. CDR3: CASSLASHSGNTIYF. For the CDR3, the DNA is TGTGCCAGCAGCTTAGCCAGCCACTCTGGAAACACCATATATTTT.

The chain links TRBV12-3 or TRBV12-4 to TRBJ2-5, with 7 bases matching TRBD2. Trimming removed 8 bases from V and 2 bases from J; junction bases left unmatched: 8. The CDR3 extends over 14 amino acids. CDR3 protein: CASGVLAAQETQYF. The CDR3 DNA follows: TGTGCCAGCGGTGTGCTAGCGGCTCAAGAGACCCAGTACTTC.

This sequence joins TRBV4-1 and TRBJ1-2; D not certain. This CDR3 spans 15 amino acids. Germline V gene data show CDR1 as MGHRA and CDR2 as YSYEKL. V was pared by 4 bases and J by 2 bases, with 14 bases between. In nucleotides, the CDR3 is TGCGCCAGCAGCCCCCCGGCCAGGTCAAACTATGGCTACACCTTC. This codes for CASSPPARSNYGYTF.

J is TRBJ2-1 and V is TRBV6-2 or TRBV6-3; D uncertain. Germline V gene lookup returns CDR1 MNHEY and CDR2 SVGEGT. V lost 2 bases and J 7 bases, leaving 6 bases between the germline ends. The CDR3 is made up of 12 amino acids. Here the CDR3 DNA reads TGTGCCAGCAGTTACCCCGGAAATGAGCAGTTCTTC. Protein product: CASSYPGNEQFF.

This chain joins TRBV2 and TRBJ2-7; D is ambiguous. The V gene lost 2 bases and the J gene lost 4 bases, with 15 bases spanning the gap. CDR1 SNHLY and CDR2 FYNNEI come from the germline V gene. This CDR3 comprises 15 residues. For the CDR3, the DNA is TGTGCCAGCAGTGAACAACCGGCGGATTATTACGAGCAGTACTTC. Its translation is CASSEQPADYYEQYF.

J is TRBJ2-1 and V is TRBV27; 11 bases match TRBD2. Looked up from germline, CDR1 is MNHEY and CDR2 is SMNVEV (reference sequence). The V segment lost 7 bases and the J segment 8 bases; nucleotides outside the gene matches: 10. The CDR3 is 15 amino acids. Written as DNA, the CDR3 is TGTGCCAGCATTGATAGTAGCGGGGGGGGCGATGAGCAGTTCTTC. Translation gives CASIDSSGGGDEQFF.

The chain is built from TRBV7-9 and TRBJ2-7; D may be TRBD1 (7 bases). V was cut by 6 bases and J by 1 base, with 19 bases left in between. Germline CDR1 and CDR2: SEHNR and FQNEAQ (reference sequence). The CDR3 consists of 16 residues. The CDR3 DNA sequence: TGTGCCAGCAGTACGACAGGGACTGAGTCGTCCTACGAGCAGTACTTC. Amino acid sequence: CASSTTGTESSYEQYF. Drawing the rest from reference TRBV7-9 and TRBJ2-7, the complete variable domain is DTGVSQNPRHKITKRGQNVTFRCDPISEHNRLYWYRQTLGQGPEFLTYFQNEAQLEKSRLLSDRFSAERPKGSFSTLEIQRTEQGDSAMYLCASSTTGTESSYEQYFGPGTRLTVT.

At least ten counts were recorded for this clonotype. CDR3: CASSLGRTEAFF. The DNA of the CDR3 is TGTGCCAGCAGCTTGGGACGTACTGAAGCTTTCTTT. The chain is built from TRBV7-4 and TRBJ1-1; maybe TRBD1 (5 bases). The germline CDR1 and CDR2 sequences are SGHVT and SQSDAQ. The CDR3 length is 12 residues. V lost 3 bases to trimming and J lost 5 bases, with 7 bases between them.

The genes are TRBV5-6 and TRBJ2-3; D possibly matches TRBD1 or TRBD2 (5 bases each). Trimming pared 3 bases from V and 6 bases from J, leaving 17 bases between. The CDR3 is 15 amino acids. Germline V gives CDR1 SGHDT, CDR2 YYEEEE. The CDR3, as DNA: TGTGCCAGCAGCTGGGGGTTTACGGGTAGCGATACGCAGTATTTT. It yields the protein CASSWGFTGSDTQYF.

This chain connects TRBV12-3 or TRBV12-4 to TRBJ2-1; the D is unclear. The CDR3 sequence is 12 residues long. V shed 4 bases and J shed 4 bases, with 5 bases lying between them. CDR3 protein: CASSSWYNEQFF. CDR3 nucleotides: TGTGCCAGCAGTTCGTGGTACAATGAGCAGTTCTTC.

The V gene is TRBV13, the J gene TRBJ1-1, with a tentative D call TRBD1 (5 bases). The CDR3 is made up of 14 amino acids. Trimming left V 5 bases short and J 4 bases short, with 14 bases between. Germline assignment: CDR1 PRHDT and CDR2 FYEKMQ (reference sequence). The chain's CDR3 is CASSVGALGTEAFF. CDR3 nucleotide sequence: TGTGCCAGCAGCGTTGGGGCTCTGGGCACTGAAGCTTTCTTT. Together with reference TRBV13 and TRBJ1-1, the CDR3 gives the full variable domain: AAGVIQSPRHLIKEKRETATLKCYPIPRHDTVYWYQQGPGQDPQFLISFYEKMQSDKGSIPDRFSAQQFSDYHSELNMSSLELGDSALYFCASSVGALGTEAFFGQGTRLTVV.

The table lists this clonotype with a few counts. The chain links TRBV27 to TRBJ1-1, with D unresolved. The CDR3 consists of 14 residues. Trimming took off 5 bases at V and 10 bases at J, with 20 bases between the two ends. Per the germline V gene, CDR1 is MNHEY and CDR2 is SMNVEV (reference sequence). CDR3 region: CASSTPGPPQAAFF. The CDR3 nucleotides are TGTGCCAGCAGTACCCCCGGGCCCCCTCAGGCAGCTTTCTTT.

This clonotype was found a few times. The CDR3 sequence: CASSTRLAGDHSSYNEQFF. CDR3 bases: TGTGCCAGCAGCACTAGACTAGCGGGGGACCATAGCTCCTACAATGAGCAGTTCTTC. V and J are TRBV6-1 and TRBJ2-1; 12 bases fit TRBD2. The trim removed 6 bases at V and 0 bases at J, leaving 12 bases unmatched. The CDR3 is 19 amino acids. Germline V lookup: CDR1 MNHNS, CDR2 SASEGT.

This CDR3 is CASSYSTSGAQETQYF. In nucleotides, the CDR3 is TGTGCCAGCAGTTACTCGACTAGCGGAGCACAAGAGACCCAGTACTTC. The rearrangement links TRBV6-5 to TRBJ2-5; TRBD2 aligns across 9 bases. Germline CDR1 and CDR2: MNHEY and SVGAGI. J gave up 2 bases and V 0 bases, and 4 bases lay outside the gene matches. The CDR3 has 16 residues.

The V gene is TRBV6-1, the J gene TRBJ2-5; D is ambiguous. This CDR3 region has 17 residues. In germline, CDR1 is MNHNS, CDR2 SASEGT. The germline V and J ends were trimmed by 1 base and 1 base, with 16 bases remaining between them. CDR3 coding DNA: TGTGCCAGCAGTGAAGAGGCAGCCTTAGCCGGCCAAGAGACCCAGTACTTC. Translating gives CASSEEAALAGQETQYF.

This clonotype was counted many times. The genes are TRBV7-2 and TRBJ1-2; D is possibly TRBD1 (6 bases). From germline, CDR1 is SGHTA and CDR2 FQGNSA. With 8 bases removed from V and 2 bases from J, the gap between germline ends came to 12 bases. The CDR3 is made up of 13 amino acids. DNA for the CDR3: TGTGCCAGCGGCGTGGGGACAAACTATGGCTACACCTTC. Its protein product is CASGVGTNYGYTF. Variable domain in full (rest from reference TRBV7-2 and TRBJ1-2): GAGVSQSPSNKVTEKGKDVELRCDPISGHTALYWYRQSLGQGLEFLIYFQGNSAPDKSGLPSDRFSAERTGGSVSTLTIQRTQQEDSAVYLCASGVGTNYGYTFGSGTRLTVV.

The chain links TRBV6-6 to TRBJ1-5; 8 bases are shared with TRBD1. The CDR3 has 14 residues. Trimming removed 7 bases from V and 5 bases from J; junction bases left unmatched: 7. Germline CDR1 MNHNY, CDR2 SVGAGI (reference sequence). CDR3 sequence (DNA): TGTGCCAGCACTGGGACAGGCTCCCATCAGCCCCAGCATTTT. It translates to CASTGTGSHQPQHF.

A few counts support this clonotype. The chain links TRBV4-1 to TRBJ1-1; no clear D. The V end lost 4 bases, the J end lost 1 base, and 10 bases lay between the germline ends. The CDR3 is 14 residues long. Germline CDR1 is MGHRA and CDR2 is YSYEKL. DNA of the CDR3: TGCGCCAGCAGCCTGCGGGTGTCGAACACTGAAGCTTTCTTT. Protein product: CASSLRVSNTEAFF.

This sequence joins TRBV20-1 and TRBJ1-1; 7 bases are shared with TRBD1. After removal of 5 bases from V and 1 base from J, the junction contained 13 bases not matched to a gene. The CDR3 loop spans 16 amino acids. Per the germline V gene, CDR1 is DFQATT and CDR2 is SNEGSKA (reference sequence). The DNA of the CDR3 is TGCAGTGCTGCCCTTAGGAGGGGGCTGCAGAACACTGAAGCTTTCTTT. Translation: CSAALRRGLQNTEAFF.

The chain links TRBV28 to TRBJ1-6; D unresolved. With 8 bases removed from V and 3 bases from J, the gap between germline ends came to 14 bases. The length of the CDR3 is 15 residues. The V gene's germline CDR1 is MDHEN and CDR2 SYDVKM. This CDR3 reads CASYSSDLYNSPLHF. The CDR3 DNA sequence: TGTGCCAGCTATAGCTCCGATCTCTATAATTCACCCCTCCACTTT.

CDR3: CAISGSGGTPLHF. CDR3 nucleotides: TGTGCCATCAGTGGGTCAGGGGGCACACCCCTCCACTTT. V and J are TRBV10-3 and TRBJ1-6; 8 bases are a match to TRBD1. This CDR3 region has 13 residues. CDR1 and CDR2 (germline): ENHRY, SYGVKD. V shed 4 bases, J shed 11 bases, and the junction held 4 bases outside the gene matches.

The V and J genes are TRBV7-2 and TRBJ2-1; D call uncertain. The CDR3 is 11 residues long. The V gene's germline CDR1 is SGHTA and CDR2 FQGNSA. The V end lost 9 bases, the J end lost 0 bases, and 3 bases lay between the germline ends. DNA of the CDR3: TGTGCCAGGTTCTCCTACAATGAGCAGTTCTTC. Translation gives CARFSYNEQFF. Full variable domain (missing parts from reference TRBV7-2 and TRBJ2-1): GAGVSQSPSNKVTEKGKDVELRCDPISGHTALYWYRQSLGQGLEFLIYFQGNSAPDKSGLPSDRFSAERTGGSVSTLTIQRTQQEDSAVYLCARFSYNEQFFGPGTRLTVL.

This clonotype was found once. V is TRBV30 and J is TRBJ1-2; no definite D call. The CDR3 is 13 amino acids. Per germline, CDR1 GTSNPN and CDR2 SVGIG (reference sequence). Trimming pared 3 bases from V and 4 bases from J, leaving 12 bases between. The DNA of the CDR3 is TGTGCCTGGAGCGATCTGGGATCCTATGGCTACACCTTC. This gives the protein CAWSDLGSYGYTF.

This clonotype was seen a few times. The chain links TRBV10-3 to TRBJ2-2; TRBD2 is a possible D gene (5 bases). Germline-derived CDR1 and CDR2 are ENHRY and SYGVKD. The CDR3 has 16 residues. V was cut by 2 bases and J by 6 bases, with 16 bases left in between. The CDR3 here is CAISERGLASAGELFF. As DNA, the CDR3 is TGTGCCATCAGTGAGAGAGGGCTAGCATCAGCCGGGGAGCTGTTTTTT.

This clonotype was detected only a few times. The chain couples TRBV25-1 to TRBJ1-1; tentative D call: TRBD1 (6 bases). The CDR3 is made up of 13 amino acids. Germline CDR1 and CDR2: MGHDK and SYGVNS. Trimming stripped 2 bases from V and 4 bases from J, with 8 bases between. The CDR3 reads CASSELGGTEAFF. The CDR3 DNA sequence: TGTGCCAGCAGTGAACTAGGGGGCACTGAAGCTTTCTTT. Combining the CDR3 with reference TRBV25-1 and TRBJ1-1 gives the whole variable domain EADIYQTPRYLVIGTGKKITLECSQTMGHDKMYWYQQDPGMELHLIHYSYGVNSTEKGDLSSESTVSRIRTEHFPLTLESARPSHTSQYLCASSELGGTEAFFGQGTRLTVV.

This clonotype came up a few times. The CDR3 protein is CASSLDRDTLEQYF. The CDR3 DNA is TGTGCCAGCAGCTTAGATCGGGACACCTTGGAGCAGTACTTC. The chain carries TRBV7-2 and TRBJ2-7; D might be TRBD1 (6 bases). The CDR3 extends over 14 amino acids. Per germline, CDR1 SGHTA and CDR2 FQGNSA. V lost 1 base to trimming and J lost 7 bases, with 14 bases between them.

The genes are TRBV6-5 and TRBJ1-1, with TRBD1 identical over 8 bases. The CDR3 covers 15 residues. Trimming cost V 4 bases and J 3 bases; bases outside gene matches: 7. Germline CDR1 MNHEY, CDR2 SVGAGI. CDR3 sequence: CASSLGDRLYTEAFF. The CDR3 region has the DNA TGTGCCAGCAGTTTAGGGGACAGGTTATACACTGAAGCTTTCTTT.

CDR3 DNA sequence: TGTGCCAGTAGTCCGACGGAAGAGGGGGAAGGAAGAACTGAAGCTTTCTTT. It translates to CASSPTEEGEGRTEAFF. The chain uses TRBV19 and TRBJ1-1, with a tentative D call TRBD1 (6 bases). V dropped 5 bases and J dropped 5 bases, with 24 bases sitting between them. The CDR3 has 17 residues. Germline V gene sequence: CDR1 LNHDA, CDR2 SQIVND (reference sequence).

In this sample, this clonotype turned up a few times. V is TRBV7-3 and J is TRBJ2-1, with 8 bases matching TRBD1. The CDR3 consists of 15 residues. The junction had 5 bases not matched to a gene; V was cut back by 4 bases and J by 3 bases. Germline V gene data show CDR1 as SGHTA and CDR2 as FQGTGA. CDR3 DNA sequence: TGTGCCAGCAGCTCGCAACAGGGGGGCTACAATGAGCAGTTCTTC. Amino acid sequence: CASSSQQGGYNEQFF. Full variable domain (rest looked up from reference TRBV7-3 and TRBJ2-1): GAGVSQTPSNKVTEKGKYVELRCDPISGHTALYWYRQSLGQGPEFLIYFQGTGAADDSGLPNDRFFAVRPEGSVSTLKIQRTERGDSAVYLCASSSQQGGYNEQFFGPGTRLTVL.

CDR3 sequence: CASRRLAGGTYNEQFF. For the CDR3, the DNA is TGTGCCAGCCGAAGACTAGCGGGAGGGACCTACAATGAGCAGTTCTTC. V usage is TRBV27 and J usage is TRBJ2-1, with 14 positions matching TRBD2. V was pared by 8 bases and J by 2 bases, with 5 bases of the junction left unmatched. Germline loops: CDR1 MNHEY, CDR2 SMNVEV (reference sequence). This CDR3 has 16 residues.